These T cell receptor beta chains were read from a single sample in a study of radiotherapy plus CTLA-4 blockade in lung cancer. Assay: immunoSEQ multiplex PCR; the TCRdb copy retains only in-frame clones and omits some. Of about 110,000 clones in the sample, more than 70% were seen once. Source: peripheral blood, taken from a patient treated with radiotherapy plus ipilimumab. These receptors came from a human donor with non-small cell lung cancer that progressed on radiotherapy plus ipilimumab. Some clones in this sample may be carry-over from other donors' samples. Both conserved end residues are part of each CDR3.

V: TRBV6-6
J: TRBJ1-5
CDR3: CASSYSGSGNQPQHF

V: TRBV10-3
J: TRBJ1-2
CDR3: CANQGVYGYTF

V: TRBV4-1
J: TRBJ2-7
CDR3: CASSLTGTGFSGEQYF

V: TRBV13
J: TRBJ1-3
CDR3: CASSLYEGSLSGNTIYF

V: TRBV7-2
J: TRBJ1-5
CDR3: CASSFSQGWDQPQHF

V: TRBV18
J: TRBJ2-7
CDR3: CASSLRPGQGSYEQYF

V: TRBV18
J: TRBJ2-7
CDR3: CASSPRDGGYEQYF

V: TRBV7-2
J: TRBJ2-5
CDR3: CASSPGTSGGSETQYF

V: TRBV19
J: TRBJ1-6
CDR3: CASSTSRPTATSYNSPLHF

V: TRBV19
J: TRBJ1-1
CDR3: CASSIARANTEAFF

V: TRBV6-5
J: TRBJ1-1
CDR3: CASSYGVTEAFF

V: TRBV2
J: TRBJ1-1
CDR3: CASSDRTGGTEAFF

V: TRBV18
J: TRBJ2-1
CDR3: CASSKATGGSYNEQFF

V: TRBV4-3
J: TRBJ2-7
CDR3: CASSQETGAGGHEQYF

V: TRBV7-6
J: TRBJ1-4
CDR3: CASSLDPPGQATNEKLFF

V: TRBV27
J: TRBJ2-7
CDR3: CASSPAPGRAGSYEQYF

V: TRBV28
J: TRBJ2-7
CDR3: CASRTGTGISIYEQYF

V: TRBV5-8
J: TRBJ1-2
CDR3: CASSNQQGARYGYTF

V: TRBV7-6
J: TRBJ2-2
CDR3: CASSTTPGTANTGELFF

V: TRBV7-6
J: TRBJ2-3
CDR3: CASSSQYGGGTDTQYF

V: TRBV29-1
J: TRBJ2-7
CDR3: CSVASGGYEQYF

V: TRBV6-4
J: TRBJ2-1
CDR3: CASSEGQGDYNEQFF

V: TRBV7-2
J: TRBJ1-2
CDR3: CASSSLRGDPGGYGYTF

V: TRBV27
J: TRBJ1-2
CDR3: CASSQGQGTGYTF

V: TRBV19
J: TRBJ2-2
CDR3: CASIGTALGELFF

V: TRBV7-2
J: TRBJ1-1
CDR3: CASSWPGGSSTPFF

V: TRBV30
J: TRBJ2-5
CDR3: CAWSLGGETQYF

V: TRBV7-3
J: TRBJ2-1
CDR3: CASSLGSGWAGEQFF